The table lists the clone carrying this TCR beta chain with many counts. What it binds is unknown. Unique molecular identifiers tagged individual cDNA molecules. TCRdb re-analysed the 5' RACE reads in MiXCR, keeping a single row per CDR3 protein. The table has 50,000 to 60,000 distinct CDR3 sequences, 6.2% seen once. Germline CDR1 and CDR2: SQVTM and ANQGSEA. The V end was cut by 3 bases, the J end by 5 bases, with 17 bases between. The CDR3 consists of 14 residues. This specimen belongs to a study of early T cells in non-severe SARS-CoV-2 infection. Overall study: Unsorted whole blood bulk RNA was sequenced, with unpaired chains. Findings and caveats of the study: Anti-spike CD8 specificities were favored by VDJdb matching, whose results missed private and CD4 specificities.

This TCR was recovered from an adult who was a healthcare worker with PCR-confirmed SARS-CoV-2 infection or an uninfected control (not recorded which). The sample was whole blood. This sequence joins TRBV29-1 and TRBJ2-7; tentative D call: TRBD2 (6 bases). In DNA form, the CDR3 reads TGCAGCGTTGACGGGGCGGGGTTGGTAGACGAGCAGTACTTC. Amino acid sequence: CSVDGAGLVDEQYF.